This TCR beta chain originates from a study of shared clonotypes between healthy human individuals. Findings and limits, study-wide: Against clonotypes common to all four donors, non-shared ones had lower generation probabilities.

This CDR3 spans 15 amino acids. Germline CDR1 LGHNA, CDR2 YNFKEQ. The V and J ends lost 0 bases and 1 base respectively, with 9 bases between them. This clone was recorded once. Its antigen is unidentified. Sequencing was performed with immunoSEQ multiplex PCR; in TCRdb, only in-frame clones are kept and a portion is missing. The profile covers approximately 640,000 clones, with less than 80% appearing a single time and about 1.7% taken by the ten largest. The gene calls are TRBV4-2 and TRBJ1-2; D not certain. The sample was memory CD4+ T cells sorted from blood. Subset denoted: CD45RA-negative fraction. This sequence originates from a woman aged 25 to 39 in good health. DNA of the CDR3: TGTGCCAGCAGCCAAGAACAGCAAATTAACTATGGCTACACCTTC. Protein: CASSQEQQINYGYTF.